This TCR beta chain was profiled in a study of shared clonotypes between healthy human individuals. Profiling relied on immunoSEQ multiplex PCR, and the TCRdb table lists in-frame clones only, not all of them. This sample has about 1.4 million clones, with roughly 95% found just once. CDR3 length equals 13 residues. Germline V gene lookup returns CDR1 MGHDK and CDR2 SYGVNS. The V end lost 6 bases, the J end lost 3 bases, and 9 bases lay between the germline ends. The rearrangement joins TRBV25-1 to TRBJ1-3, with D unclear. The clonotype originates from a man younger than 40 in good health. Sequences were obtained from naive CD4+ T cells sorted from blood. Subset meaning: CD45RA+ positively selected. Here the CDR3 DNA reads TGTGCCAGCAGGGACCGGGGTGGAAACACCATATATTTT. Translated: CASRDRGGNTIYF.